This T cell receptor beta chain stems from a study of shared clonotypes between healthy human individuals. Here immunoSEQ multiplex PCR was the method, and the copy in TCRdb shows in-frame clones only, minus some. The sample gives about 380,000 clones, approximately 96% of which show up once; 0.32% is in the top ten. The material sequenced was memory CD8+ T cells sorted from blood. Specified subset: CD45RO+ cells pooled with CCR7-negative TemRA cells. The clonotype originates from a man aged 25-45 years in good health.

This CDR3 reads CASSLLTSGSRRATDTQYF. The CDR3 nucleotides are TGTGCCAGCAGCTTGCTGACTAGCGGGAGTAGGAGGGCCACAGATACGCAGTATTTT. This chain joins TRBV5-4 and TRBJ2-3, with 12 positions matching TRBD2. Trimming removed 1 base from V and 2 bases from J; junction bases left unmatched: 11. The CDR3 has 19 amino acids. Per germline, CDR1 SGHNT and CDR2 YYREEE (reference sequence).